This TCR beta chain comes out of a study of shared clonotypes between healthy human individuals. Study-wide findings and caveats: What rarefaction showed was incomplete sorted-subset sequencing despite large depth. In this cohort, only blood was sampled, and tissue repertoires likely differ.

Note on this clone: Its specificity is not known.

Sequencing was at deep level. Sorted-subset replicate PCR reactions were performed with around 200 ng DNA, corresponding to about 32,000 T cell genomes. Data came from immunoSEQ multiplex PCR; TCRdb stores just in-frame clones and leaves some out. The sample holds about 680,000 clones, around 92% seen once. Selected positively for CCR7 and CD45RO-negative, naive CD8 cells excluded terminally differentiated effector memory CD45RA+ cells. What was sequenced was naive CD8+ T cells sorted from blood. This clonotype was sampled from a man aged 25-45 years in good health.

CDR3 sequence: CASNSPGPGPYEQYF. The CDR3 bases are TGTGCCAGCAACAGCCCGGGACCTGGACCCTACGAGCAGTACTTC. The chain employs TRBV27 and TRBJ2-7; the D call may be TRBD1 or TRBD2 (5 bases each). The germline V gene has CDR1 MNHEY and CDR2 SMNVEV (reference sequence). Trimming pared 7 bases from V and 2 bases from J, leaving 18 bases between. The CDR3 is 15 amino acids.